A single sample gave rise to the 16 T cell receptor beta chains below, sequenced in a study of neurological immune-mediated disorders. TCRdb re-derived calls from the 5' RACE reads in MiXCR, one entry per CDR3 protein. The profile covers about 62,000 distinct CDR3 sequences, with 3.7% appearing a single time and over 2% taken by the ten largest. Sequenced sample: PBMCs. Source of these receptors: a woman between 50 and 59 years old with multiple sclerosis.

This clonotype was detected ten times or more. The genes are TRBV7-2 and TRBJ1-5; TRBD1 might be the D (5 bases). The V and J ends lost 3 bases and 4 bases respectively, with 10 bases between them. CDR1 and CDR2 (germline): SGHTA, FQGNSA. The CDR3 totals 14 residues. The CDR3 DNA reads TGTGCCAGCAGCTTTCTGTCAGGGAATCAGCCCCAGCATTTT. Translated, it gives CASSFLSGNQPQHF.

This clonotype came up many times. The rearrangement joins TRBV12-5 to TRBJ2-2, with 9 bases fitting TRBD1. This CDR3 is 15 amino acids long. V shed 4 bases, J shed 3 bases, and the junction held 3 bases outside the gene matches. Germline V gene sequence: CDR1 LGHNT, CDR2 FRNRAP. CDR3 sequence reads: CASGSGTGYTGELFF. The CDR3 bases are TGTGCTAGTGGTTCCGGGACAGGGTACACCGGGGAGCTGTTTTTT.

This clonotype was seen a few times. The chain recombines TRBV12-3 or TRBV12-4 with TRBJ1-1, with D uncertain. This CDR3 region has 16 residues. V was clipped by 1 base and J by 1 base, with 13 bases between them. The CDR3 sequence: CASSLERLGRNTEAFF. The CDR3, as DNA: TGTGCCAGCAGTTTAGAGCGTTTGGGGAGGAACACTGAAGCTTTCTTT.

This clonotype was counted only a few times. J is TRBJ2-5 and V is TRBV6-6; D is unresolved. CDR3 length: 13 residues. V gave up 1 base and J gave up 5 bases, with 8 bases separating them. Germline V CDR1 and CDR2: MNHNY, SVGAGI (reference sequence). The CDR3 is CASSYYLTETQYF. The CDR3, as DNA: TGTGCCAGCAGTTACTACCTAACTGAGACCCAGTACTTC.

This clonotype was counted at least ten times. The chain recombines TRBV6-4 with TRBJ2-2; D is possibly TRBD2 (5 bases). The CDR3 totals 16 residues. V was shortened by 4 bases and J by 2 bases, with 14 bases between the two germline ends. Germline V gene sequence: CDR1 MRHNA, CDR2 SNTAGT. CDR3 coding DNA: TGTGCCAGCAGTGTAGAAGCGACTATTAACACCGGGGAGCTGTTTTTT. Amino acid sequence: CASSVEATINTGELFF.

Only a few counts were recorded for this clonotype. The CDR3 sequence is CSAILVMGDTQYF. CDR3 in DNA: TGCAGTGCCATACTAGTTATGGGAGATACGCAGTATTTT. The chain carries TRBV20-1 and TRBJ2-3, with D perhaps matching TRBD2 (5 bases). This CDR3 is built from 13 residues. Germline V gives CDR1 DFQATT, CDR2 SNEGSKA (reference sequence). V gave up 6 bases and J gave up 5 bases, with 15 bases separating them.

This clonotype has a count of ten or more. This chain connects TRBV12-3 or TRBV12-4 to TRBJ1-3; D remains ambiguous. The CDR3 length is 12 residues. V was clipped by 6 bases and J by 4 bases, with 7 bases between them. CDR3 DNA sequence: TGTGCCAGCAGCCCGATGGGAAACACCATATATTTT. As protein: CASSPMGNTIYF.

In this sample, this clonotype turned up many times. The chain carries TRBV6-6 and TRBJ2-5; TRBD1 is a possible D gene (5 bases). V was shortened by 2 bases and J by 5 bases, with 12 bases between the two germline ends. From germline, CDR1 is MNHNY and CDR2 SVGAGI (reference sequence). The CDR3 sequence is 14 residues long. The CDR3 region has the DNA TGTGCCAGCAGTTACGAGGCAGGGCGGGAGACCCAGTACTTC. Translated: CASSYEAGRETQYF.

This clonotype occurred many times. CDR3 nucleotide sequence: TGTGCCAGCTCACCAGAATCTAACATTCAGTACTTC. This gives the protein CASSPESNIQYF. The chain joins TRBV18 to TRBJ2-4; no clear D. Per germline, CDR1 KGHSH and CDR2 LQKENI. With 2 bases removed from V and 7 bases from J, the gap between germline ends came to 6 bases. The CDR3 runs 12 residues.

This clonotype came up many times. V and J are TRBV24-1 and TRBJ2-1, with a weak D call TRBD2 (5 bases). CDR1 and CDR2 (germline): KGHDR, SFDVKD. The CDR3 spans 12 residues. V dropped 3 bases and J dropped 6 bases, with 5 bases sitting between them. CDR3 nucleotides: TGTGCCACCAGTGATCGGGGCAATGAGCAGTTCTTC. Encoded protein: CATSDRGNEQFF.

This clonotype was detected many times. The chain links TRBV29-1 to TRBJ2-1; perhaps TRBD2 as D (5 bases). Looked up from germline, CDR1 is SQVTM and CDR2 is ANQGSEA. The CDR3 loop spans 10 amino acids. The V end was cut by 7 bases, the J end by 9 bases, with 10 bases between. The chain's CDR3 is CSGRTVEQFF. CDR3 in DNA: TGCAGCGGGAGGACGGTTGAGCAGTTCTTC.

This clonotype was observed many times. The J gene is TRBJ1-5, the V gene TRBV12-3 or TRBV12-4; 8 bases agree with TRBD1. The CDR3 totals 14 residues. Germline trimming cut 6 bases from V and 7 bases from J; bases unmatched to any gene: 8. In DNA, the CDR3 is TGTGCCAGCAGATCCCAGGGGGCTGGACAGCCCCAGCATTTT. It yields the protein CASRSQGAGQPQHF.

The sample holds a few counts of this clonotype. The chain recombines TRBV7-8 with TRBJ2-1; D is uncertain. This CDR3 has 14 residues. Trimming removed 0 bases at V and 5 bases at J, with 8 bases between. Germline CDR1 and CDR2: SGHVS and FQNEAQ. DNA of the CDR3: TGTGCCAGCAGCTTAGCGGTACAGAACAATGAGCAGTTCTTC. Protein: CASSLAVQNNEQFF.

In the case of this clonotype: Just one base apart from a much larger clone, this may be a read error. V gene TRBV7-8 combines with J gene TRBJ1-4, with a weak D call TRBD1 (5 bases). This CDR3 region has 14 residues. In germline, CDR1 is SGHVS, CDR2 FQNEAQ. V was cut by 5 bases and J by 7 bases, with 14 bases left in between. The CDR3 nucleotides read TGTGCCAGCAGCAAAGGGGAAAGGGCTGAAAAACTGTTTTTT. It yields the protein CASSKGERAEKLFF.

The chain has TRBV9 and TRBJ2-1; perhaps TRBD2 as D (7 bases). The germline V gene has CDR1 SGDLS and CDR2 YYNGEE. The CDR3 is 14 amino acids. V dropped 4 bases and J dropped 6 bases, with 14 bases sitting between them. The CDR3 DNA reads TGTGCCAGCAGCCCCGCGAGGGGGGGCAATGAGCAGTTCTTC. Translation gives CASSPARGGNEQFF.

A few counts support this clonotype. The genes are TRBV5-1 and TRBJ2-7; possibly TRBD2 for D (5 bases). CDR3 length: 16 amino acids. Deletions cut 0 bases from V and 0 bases from J, with 13 bases between. Germline CDR1 and CDR2: SGHRS and YFSETQ. CDR3 protein: CASSLAGSGNSYEQYF. CDR3 DNA: TGCGCCAGCAGCTTGGCCGGGTCGGGAAACTCCTACGAGCAGTACTTC.